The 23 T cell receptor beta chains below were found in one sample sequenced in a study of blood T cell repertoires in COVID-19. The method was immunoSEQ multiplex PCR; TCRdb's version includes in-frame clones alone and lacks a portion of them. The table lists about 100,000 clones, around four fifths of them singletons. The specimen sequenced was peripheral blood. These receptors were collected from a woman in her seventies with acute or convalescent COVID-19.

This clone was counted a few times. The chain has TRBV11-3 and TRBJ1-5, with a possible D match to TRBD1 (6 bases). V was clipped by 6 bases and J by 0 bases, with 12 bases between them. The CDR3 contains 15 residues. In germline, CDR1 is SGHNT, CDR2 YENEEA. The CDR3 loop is CASRSQGYSNQPQHF. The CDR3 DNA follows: TGTGCCAGCAGGTCACAGGGTTATAGCAATCAGCCCCAGCATTTT.

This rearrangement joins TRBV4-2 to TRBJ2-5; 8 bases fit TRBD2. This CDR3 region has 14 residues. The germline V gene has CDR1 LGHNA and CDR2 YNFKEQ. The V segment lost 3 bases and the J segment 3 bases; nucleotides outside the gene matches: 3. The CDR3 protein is CASSHGTREETQYF. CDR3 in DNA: TGTGCCAGCAGCCACGGGACTAGAGAAGAGACCCAGTACTTC.

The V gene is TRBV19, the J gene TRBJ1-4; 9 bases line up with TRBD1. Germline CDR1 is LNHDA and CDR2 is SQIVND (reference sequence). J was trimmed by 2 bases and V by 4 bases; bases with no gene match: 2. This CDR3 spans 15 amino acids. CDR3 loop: CASSTDRGTNEKLFF. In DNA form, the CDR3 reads TGTGCCAGTAGTACCGACAGGGGGACTAATGAAAAACTGTTTTTT.

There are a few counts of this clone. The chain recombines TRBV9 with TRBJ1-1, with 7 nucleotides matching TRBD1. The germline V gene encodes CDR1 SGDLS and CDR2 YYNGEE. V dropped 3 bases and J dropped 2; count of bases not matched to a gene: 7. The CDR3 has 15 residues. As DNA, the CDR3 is TGTGCCAGCAGCGCGAGACAGGGAGGAAACACTGAAGCTTTCTTT. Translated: CASSARQGGNTEAFF.

CDR3 sequence: CSARVAEGQYV. The CDR3 DNA is TGCAGTGCTAGAGTCGCCGAGGGGCAGTACGTC. The gene calls are TRBV20-1 and TRBJ2-7; tentative D call: TRBD2 (5 bases). Germline V gives CDR1 DFQATT, CDR2 SNEGSKA (reference sequence). CDR3 length: 11 amino acids. The ends were cut back, 1 base at V and 9 bases at J, with 10 bases in the middle.

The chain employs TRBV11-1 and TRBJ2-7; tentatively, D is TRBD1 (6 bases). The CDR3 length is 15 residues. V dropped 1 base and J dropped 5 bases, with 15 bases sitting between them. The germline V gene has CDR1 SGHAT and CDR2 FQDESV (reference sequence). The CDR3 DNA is TGTGCCAGCAGCTTAGTGGGGACATCGGTCCACGAGCAGTACTTC. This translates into CASSLVGTSVHEQYF.

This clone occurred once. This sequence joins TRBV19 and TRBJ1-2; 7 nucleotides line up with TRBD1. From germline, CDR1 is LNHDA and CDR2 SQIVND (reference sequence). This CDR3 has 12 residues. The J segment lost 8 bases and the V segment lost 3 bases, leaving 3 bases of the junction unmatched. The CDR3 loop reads CASSITGAGYTF. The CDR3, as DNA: TGTGCCAGTAGTATCACAGGGGCCGGCTACACCTTC.

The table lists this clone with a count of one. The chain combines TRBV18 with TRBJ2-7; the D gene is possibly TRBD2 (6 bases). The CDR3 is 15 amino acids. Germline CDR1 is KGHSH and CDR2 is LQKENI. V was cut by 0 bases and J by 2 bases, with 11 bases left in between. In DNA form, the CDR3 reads TGTGCCAGCTCACCACCTGGAGGGGCAACCTACGAGCAGTACTTC. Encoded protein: CASSPPGGATYEQYF.

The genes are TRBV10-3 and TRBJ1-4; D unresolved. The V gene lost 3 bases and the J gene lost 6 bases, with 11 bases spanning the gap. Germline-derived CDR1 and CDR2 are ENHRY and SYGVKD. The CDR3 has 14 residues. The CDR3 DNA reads TGTGCCATCAGTGATACCCAGGTAGATGAAAAACTGTTTTTT. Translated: CAISDTQVDEKLFF.

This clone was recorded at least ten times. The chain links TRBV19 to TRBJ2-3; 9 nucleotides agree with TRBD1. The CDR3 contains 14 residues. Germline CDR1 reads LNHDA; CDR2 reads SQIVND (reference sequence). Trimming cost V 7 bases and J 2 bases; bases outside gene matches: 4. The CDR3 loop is CASTNRGPTDTQYF. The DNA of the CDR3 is TGTGCCAGTACCAACAGGGGGCCCACAGATACGCAGTATTTT.

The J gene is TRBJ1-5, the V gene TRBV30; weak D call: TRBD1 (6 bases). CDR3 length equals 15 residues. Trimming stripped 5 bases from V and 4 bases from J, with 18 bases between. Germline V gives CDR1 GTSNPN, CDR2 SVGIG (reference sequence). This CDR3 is CAWSQGGRRNQPQHF. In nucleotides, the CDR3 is TGTGCCTGGTCCCAAGGGGGACGGCGAAATCAGCCCCAGCATTTT.

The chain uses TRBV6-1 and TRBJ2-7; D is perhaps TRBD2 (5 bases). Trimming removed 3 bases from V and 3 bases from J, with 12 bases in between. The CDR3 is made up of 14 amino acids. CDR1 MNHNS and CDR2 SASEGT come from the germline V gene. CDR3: CASSERAVGYEQYF. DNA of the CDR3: TGTGCCAGCAGTGAGAGAGCGGTCGGCTACGAGCAGTACTTC.

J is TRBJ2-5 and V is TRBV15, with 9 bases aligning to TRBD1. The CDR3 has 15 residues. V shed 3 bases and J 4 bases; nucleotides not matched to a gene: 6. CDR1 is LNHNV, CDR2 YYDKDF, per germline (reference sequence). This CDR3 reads CATSRAGTGPETQYF. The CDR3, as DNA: TGTGCCACCAGCAGGGCCGGGACAGGGCCAGAGACCCAGTACTTC.

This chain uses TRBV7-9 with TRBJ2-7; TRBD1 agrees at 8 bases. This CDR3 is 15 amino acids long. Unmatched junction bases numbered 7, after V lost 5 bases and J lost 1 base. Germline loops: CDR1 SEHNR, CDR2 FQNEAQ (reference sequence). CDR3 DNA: TGTGCCAGCAGCAGGACAGGGATGGCGTCCTACGAGCAGTACTTC. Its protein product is CASSRTGMASYEQYF.

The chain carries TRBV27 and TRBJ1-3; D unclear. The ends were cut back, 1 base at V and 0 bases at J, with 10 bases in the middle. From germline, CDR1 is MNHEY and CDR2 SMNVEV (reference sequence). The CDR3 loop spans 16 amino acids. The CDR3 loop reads CASSLLPGISGNTIYF. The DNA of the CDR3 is TGTGCCAGCAGTTTATTGCCGGGAATCTCTGGAAACACCATATATTTT.

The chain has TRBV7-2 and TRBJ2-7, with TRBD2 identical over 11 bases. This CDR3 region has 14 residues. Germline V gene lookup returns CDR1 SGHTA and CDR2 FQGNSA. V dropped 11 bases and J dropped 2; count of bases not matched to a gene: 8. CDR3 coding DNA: TGTGCCGTTCAAACTAGCGGGGGTACCTACGAGCAGTACTTC. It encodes CAVQTSGGTYEQYF.

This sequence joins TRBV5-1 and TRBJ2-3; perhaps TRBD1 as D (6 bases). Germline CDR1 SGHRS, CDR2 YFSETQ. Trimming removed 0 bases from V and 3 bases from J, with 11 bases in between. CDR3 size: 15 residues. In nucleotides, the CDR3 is TGCGCCAGCAGCTTGGATGTGGGGGCTACAGATACGCAGTATTTT. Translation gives CASSLDVGATDTQYF.

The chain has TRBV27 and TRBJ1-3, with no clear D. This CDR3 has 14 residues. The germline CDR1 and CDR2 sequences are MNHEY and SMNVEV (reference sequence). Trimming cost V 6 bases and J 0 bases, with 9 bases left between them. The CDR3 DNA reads TGTGCCAGCAGACAGTTGAGCTCTGGAAACACCATATATTTT. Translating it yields CASRQLSSGNTIYF.

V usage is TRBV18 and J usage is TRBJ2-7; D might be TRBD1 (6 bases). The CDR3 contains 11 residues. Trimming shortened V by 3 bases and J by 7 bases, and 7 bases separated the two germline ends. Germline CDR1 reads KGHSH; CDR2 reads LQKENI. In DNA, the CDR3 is TGTGCCAGCTCACCGGGGACAGAGCAGTACTTC. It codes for CASSPGTEQYF.

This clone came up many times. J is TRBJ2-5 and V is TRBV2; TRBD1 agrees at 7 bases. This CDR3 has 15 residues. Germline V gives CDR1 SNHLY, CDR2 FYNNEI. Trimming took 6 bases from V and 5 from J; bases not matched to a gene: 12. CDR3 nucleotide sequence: TGTGCCAGCAGCCTACTAGGGGGCCTGGGGGAGACCCAGTACTTC. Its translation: CASSLLGGLGETQYF.

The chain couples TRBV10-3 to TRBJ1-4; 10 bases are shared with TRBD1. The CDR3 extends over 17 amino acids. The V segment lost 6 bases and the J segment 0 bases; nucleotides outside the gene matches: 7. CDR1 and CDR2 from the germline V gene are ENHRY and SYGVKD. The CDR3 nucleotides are TGTGCCATCAGCCCATCCGGGACAGGGGCAACTAATGAAAAACTGTTTTTT. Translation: CAISPSGTGATNEKLFF.

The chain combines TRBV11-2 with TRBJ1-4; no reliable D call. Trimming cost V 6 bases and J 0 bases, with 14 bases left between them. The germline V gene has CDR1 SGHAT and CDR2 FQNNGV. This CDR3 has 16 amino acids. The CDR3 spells CASSPGSTATNEKLFF. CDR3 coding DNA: TGTGCCAGCAGTCCAGGCTCCACGGCAACTAATGAAAAACTGTTTTTT.

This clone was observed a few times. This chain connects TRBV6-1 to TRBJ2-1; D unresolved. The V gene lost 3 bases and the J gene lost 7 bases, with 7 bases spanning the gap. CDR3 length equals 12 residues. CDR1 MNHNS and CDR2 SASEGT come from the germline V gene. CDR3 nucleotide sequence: TGTGCCAGCAGTGAGAGAGGTAATGAGCAGTTCTTC. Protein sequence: CASSERGNEQFF.